These T cell receptor beta chains were read from a single sample in a study of low-dose radiotherapy and immunotherapy resistance in tumors. TCRdb independently ran MiXCR on the reads; one entry per CDR3 protein. The sample yields 57,000 or so distinct CDR3 sequences, 25% seen once. Here the sequenced sample was PBMCs, taken before treatment. These receptors all come from a male donor with prostate cancer. CDR3s include the opening cysteine and the closing phenylalanine or tryptophan. Each record gives: V gene, CDR3 length, J gene, clone size, D gene, CDR3 protein, CDR3 DNA. The D gene is left open where the match is weak. The size of a clone is reported for some rows only, either as once, few or many, or as a class for expanded clones.

>TRBV5-1|12|TRBJ1-2|many|NA
CASRQQGSGYTF
TGCGCCAGCCGACAACAGGGATCTGGCTACACCTTC
>TRBV18|14|TRBJ2-2|NA|NA
CASSPRAATGELFF
TGTGCCAGCTCACCGAGGGCAGCCACCGGGGAGCTGTTTTTT
>TRBV10-3|15|TRBJ1-4|NA|NA
CAIRGGSATNEKLFF
TGTGCCATCAGAGGGGGGTCCGCAACTAATGAAAAACTGTTTTTT
>TRBV12-3/TRBV12-4|14|TRBJ2-7|many|NA
CASSLGRVSYEQYF
TGTGCCAGCAGTTTAGGCAGGGTTAGCTACGAGCAGTACTTC
>TRBV18|19|TRBJ1-3|many|NA
CASSRRREDSVSSGNTIYF
TGTGCCAGCTCACGTAGGCGCGAGGACAGCGTAAGCTCTGGAAACACCATATATTTT
>TRBV28|15|TRBJ2-2|many|NA
CAATQGSGISGELFF
TGTGCCGCTACTCAGGGTAGCGGTATATCCGGGGAGCTGTTTTTT
>TRBV7-9|12|TRBJ2-1|many|NA
CASSLERGDEFF
TGTGCCAGCAGCTTAGAGAGGGGGGATGAGTTCTTC
>TRBV5-5|15|TRBJ1-1|few|NA
CASIKTKGSGTEAFF
TGTGCCAGCATCAAAACGAAGGGGAGCGGCACTGAAGCTTTCTTT
>TRBV29-1|13|TRBJ1-2|many|TRBD1
CSGFGQGNYGYTF
TGCAGCGGATTCGGACAGGGAAACTATGGCTACACCTTC
>TRBV6-6|13|TRBJ2-5|NA|NA
CASSYTPQETQYF
TGTGCCAGCAGTTACACGCCCCAAGAGACCCAGTACTTC
>TRBV24-1|13|TRBJ2-5|once|NA
CATSDGPEETQYF
TGTGCCACCAGTGATGGACCCGAAGAGACCCAGTACTTC
>TRBV28|14|TRBJ2-3|many|NA
CASIRKVVTDTQYF
TGTGCCAGCATCCGAAAGGTAGTCACAGATACGCAGTATTTT
>TRBV12-3/TRBV12-4|16|TRBJ2-1|many|TRBD2
CASSRTSPSSVGEQFF
TGTGCCAGCAGCCGGACTAGTCCCTCCAGCGTGGGTGAGCAGTTCTTC
>TRBV7-3|15|TRBJ2-1|many|NA
CASSLVVRRQEEQFF
TGTGCCAGCAGCTTAGTGGTTCGTCGGCAGGAGGAGCAGTTCTTC
>TRBV4-3|16|TRBJ2-7|NA|TRBD1
CASSQTWDRGFHEQYF
TGCGCCAGCAGCCAAACTTGGGACAGGGGCTTCCACGAGCAGTACTTC
>TRBV28|15|TRBJ2-7|many|TRBD1
CASTTSRQGAYEQYF
TGTGCCAGCACCACCTCAAGACAGGGGGCCTACGAGCAGTACTTC
>TRBV7-2|16|TRBJ2-5|many|NA
CASSLGGMALWETQYF
TGTGCCAGCAGCTTAGGCGGGATGGCGCTGTGGGAGACCCAGTACTTC
>TRBV2|16|TRBJ2-3|many|TRBD2
CASRPRVLAGVDTQYF
TGTGCCAGCCGGCCGAGGGTACTAGCGGGAGTGGATACGCAGTATTTT
>TRBV18|14|TRBJ1-1|many|NA
CASSNQGRNTEAFF
TGTGCCAGCTCTAATCAGGGAAGGAACACTGAAGCTTTCTTT
>TRBV12-3/TRBV12-4|14|TRBJ1-5|NA|NA
CASSFKALGQPQHF
TGTGCCAGCAGTTTCAAGGCCCTGGGTCAGCCCCAGCATTTT
>TRBV5-1|15|TRBJ2-5|many|NA
CASSLFSGAQETQYF
TGCGCCAGCAGCTTGTTCTCCGGGGCCCAAGAGACCCAGTACTTC
>TRBV29-1|14|TRBJ1-1|NA|NA
CSVELGLLNTEAFF
TGCAGCGTTGAACTCGGCCTCTTGAACACTGAAGCTTTCTTT
>TRBV27|13|TRBJ2-3|many|TRBD2
CASSHERGYTQYF
TGTGCCAGCAGTCACGAGCGGGGCTATACGCAGTATTTT
>TRBV20-1|15|TRBJ2-2|many|NA
CSAPARSTNTGELFF
TGCAGTGCCCCTGCCCGGAGTACTAACACCGGGGAGCTGTTTTTT
>TRBV7-3|16|TRBJ2-2|NA|NA
CASSPIYPANTGELFF
TGTGCCAGCAGCCCCATATACCCCGCGAACACCGGGGAGCTGTTTTTT
>TRBV6-8|16|TRBJ2-1|many|NA
CASTGRGAMPRNEQFF
TGTGCCAGCACAGGGAGGGGGGCCATGCCTAGGAATGAGCAGTTCTTC
>TRBV11-3|15|TRBJ2-1|many|TRBD1
CASSSDRGPYNEQFF
TGTGCCAGCAGCTCCGACAGGGGGCCCTACAATGAGCAGTTCTTC
>TRBV5-5|15|TRBJ1-5|medium-sized|NA
CASSLADSSNQPQHF
TGTGCCAGCAGCCTCGCAGACAGTAGCAATCAGCCCCAGCATTTT
>TRBV15|17|TRBJ2-3|many|NA
CATSRGSTLTSTDTQYF
TGTGCCACCAGCAGAGGGTCAACGCTGACTAGCACAGATACGCAGTATTTT